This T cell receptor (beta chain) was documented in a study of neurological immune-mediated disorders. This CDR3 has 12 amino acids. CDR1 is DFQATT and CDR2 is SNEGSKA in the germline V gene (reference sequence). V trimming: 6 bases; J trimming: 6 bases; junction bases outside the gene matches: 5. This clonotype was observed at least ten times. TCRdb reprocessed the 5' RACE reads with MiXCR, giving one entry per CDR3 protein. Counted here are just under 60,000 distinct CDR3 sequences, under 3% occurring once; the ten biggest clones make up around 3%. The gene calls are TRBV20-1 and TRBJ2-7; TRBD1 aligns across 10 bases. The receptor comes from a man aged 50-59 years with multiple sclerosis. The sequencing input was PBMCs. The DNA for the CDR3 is TGCAGTGCCTTGACAGGGGGCGGCGAGCAGTACTTC. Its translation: CSALTGGGEQYF.